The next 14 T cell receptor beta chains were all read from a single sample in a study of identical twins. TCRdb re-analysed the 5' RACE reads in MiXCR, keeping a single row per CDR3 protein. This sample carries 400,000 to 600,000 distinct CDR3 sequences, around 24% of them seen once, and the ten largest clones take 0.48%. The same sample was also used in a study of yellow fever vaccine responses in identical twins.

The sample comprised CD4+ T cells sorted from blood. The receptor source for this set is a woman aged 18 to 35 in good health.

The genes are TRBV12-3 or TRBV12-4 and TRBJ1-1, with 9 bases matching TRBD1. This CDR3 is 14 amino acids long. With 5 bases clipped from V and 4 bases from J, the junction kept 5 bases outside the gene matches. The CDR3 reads CASSTKTGGTEAFF. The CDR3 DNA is TGTGCCAGCAGTACCAAGACAGGGGGCACTGAAGCTTTCTTT.

The CDR3 region has the DNA TGTGCCACCAGTGACAGACAGGGGGCATCTTACAATGAGCAGTTCTTC. It is translated as CATSDRQGASYNEQFF. The chain couples TRBV24-1 to TRBJ2-1; 10 bases match TRBD1. This CDR3 spans 16 amino acids. Germline CDR1 KGHDR, CDR2 SFDVKD. The V and J ends lost 4 bases and 4 bases, in that order; junction bases with no gene match: 6.

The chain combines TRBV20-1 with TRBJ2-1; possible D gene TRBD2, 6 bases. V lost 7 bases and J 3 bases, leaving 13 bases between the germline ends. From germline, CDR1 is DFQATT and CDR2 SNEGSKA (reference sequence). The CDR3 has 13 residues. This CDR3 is CSVAGPFYNEQFF. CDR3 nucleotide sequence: TGCAGTGTCGCGGGACCCTTCTACAATGAGCAGTTCTTC.

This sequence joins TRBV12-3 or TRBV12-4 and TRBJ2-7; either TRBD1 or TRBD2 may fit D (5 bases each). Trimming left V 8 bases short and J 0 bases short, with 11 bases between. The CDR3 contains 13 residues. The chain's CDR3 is CASVAGSSYEQYV. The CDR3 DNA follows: TGTGCCAGCGTGGCAGGGAGCTCCTACGAGCAGTACGTC.

CDR3 coding DNA: TGCGCCAGCAGAGCTGAGCGGACCTACAATGAGCAGTTCTTC. It translates to CASRAERTYNEQFF. This chain links TRBV10-2 with TRBJ2-1; possibly TRBD2 for D (5 bases). The germline V gene encodes CDR1 WSHSY and CDR2 SAAADI. Trimming cost V 6 bases and J 2 bases, with 11 bases left between them. The CDR3 extends over 14 amino acids.

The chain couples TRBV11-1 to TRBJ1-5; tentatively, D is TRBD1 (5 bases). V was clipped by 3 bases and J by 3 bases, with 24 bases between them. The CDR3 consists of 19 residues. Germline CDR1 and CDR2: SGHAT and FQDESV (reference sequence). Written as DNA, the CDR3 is TGTGCCAGCAGCTTGCAAGCAGGGCGATTCAATGGACCCAATCAGCCCCAGCATTTT. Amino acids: CASSLQAGRFNGPNQPQHF.

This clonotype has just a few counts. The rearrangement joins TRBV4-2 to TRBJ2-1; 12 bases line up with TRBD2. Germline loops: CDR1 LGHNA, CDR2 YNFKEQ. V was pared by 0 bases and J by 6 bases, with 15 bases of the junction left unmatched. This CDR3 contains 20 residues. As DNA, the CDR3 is TGTGCCAGCAGCCAAGATCTAACTCGGGCTAGCGGGAGGGAATTCAATGAGCAGTTCTTC. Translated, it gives CASSQDLTRASGREFNEQFF.

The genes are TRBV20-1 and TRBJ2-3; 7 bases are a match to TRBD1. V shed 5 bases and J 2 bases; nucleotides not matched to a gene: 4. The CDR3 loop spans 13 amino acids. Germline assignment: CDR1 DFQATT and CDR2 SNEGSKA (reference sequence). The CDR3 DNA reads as TGCAGTGCTCCGACAGGGTTCACAGATACGCAGTATTTT. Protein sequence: CSAPTGFTDTQYF.

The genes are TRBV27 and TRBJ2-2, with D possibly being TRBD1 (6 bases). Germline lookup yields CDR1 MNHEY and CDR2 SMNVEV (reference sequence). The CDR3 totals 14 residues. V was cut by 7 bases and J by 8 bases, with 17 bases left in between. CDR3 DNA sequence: TGTGCCAGCACCGGGACACCAAGCGCAGGGGAGCTGTTTTTT. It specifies CASTGTPSAGELFF.

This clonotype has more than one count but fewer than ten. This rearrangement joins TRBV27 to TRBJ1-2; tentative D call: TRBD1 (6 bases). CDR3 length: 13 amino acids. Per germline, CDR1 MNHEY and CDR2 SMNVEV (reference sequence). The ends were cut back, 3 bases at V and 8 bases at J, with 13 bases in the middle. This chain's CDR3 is CASSFRGQGGYTF. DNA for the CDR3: TGTGCCAGCAGTTTTCGGGGACAAGGGGGCTACACCTTC.

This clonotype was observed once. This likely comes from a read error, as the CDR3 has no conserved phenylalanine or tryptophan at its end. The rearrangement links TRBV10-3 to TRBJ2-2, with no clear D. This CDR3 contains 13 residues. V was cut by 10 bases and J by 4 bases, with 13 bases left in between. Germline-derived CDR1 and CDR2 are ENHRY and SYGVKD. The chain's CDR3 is CATAPVSTGELFS. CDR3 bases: TGTGCCACCGCCCCTGTCAGCACCGGGGAGCTGTTTTCT.

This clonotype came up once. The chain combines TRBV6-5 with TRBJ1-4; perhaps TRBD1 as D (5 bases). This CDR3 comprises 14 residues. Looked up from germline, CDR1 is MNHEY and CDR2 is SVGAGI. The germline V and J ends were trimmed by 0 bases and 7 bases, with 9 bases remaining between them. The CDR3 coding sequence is TGTGCCAGCAGTTACTCGGGGAGGGGTGAAAAACTGTTTTTT. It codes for CASSYSGRGEKLFF.

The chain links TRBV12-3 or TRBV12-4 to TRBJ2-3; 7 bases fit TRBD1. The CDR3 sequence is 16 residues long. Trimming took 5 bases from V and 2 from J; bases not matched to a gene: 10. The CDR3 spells CASSAGRRGTTDTQYF. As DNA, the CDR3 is TGTGCCAGCAGTGCCGGACGCAGGGGGACCACAGATACGCAGTATTTT.

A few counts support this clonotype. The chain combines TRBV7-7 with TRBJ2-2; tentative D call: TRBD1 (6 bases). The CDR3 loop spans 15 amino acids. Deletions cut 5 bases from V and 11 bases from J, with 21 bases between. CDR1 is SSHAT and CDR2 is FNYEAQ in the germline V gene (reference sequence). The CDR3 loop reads CASSPGAGPLGELFF. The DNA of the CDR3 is TGTGCCAGCAGCCCAGGGGCAGGGCCCTTGGGAGAGCTGTTTTTT.